This T cell receptor (beta chain) was obtained from a study of CD8 T cells in ankylosing spondylitis. This clonotype was seen ten or more times. TCRdb processed the 5' RACE reads anew with MiXCR; each CDR3 protein has one entry. The table shows 150,000 to 200,000 distinct CDR3 sequences, with 18% occurring only once. The germline V gene has CDR1 SQVTM and CDR2 ANQGSEA. Trimming left V 1 base short and J 5 bases short, with 11 bases between. The CDR3 sequence is 13 residues long. The clonotype originates from a male donor with ankylosing spondylitis or in good health (not recorded which). This rearrangement joins TRBV29-1 to TRBJ1-2; maybe TRBD1 (6 bases). Sequencing input: blood, either unsorted or a sorted T cell fraction (not recorded which). The CDR3 bases are TGCAGCGTTGAAGGGGGGCAGGGTTATGGCTACACCTTC. Translated, it gives CSVEGGQGYGYTF.